This T cell receptor beta chain was profiled in a study of T-cell reconstitution after alpha-beta-depleted transplantation in children (dated by TCRdb to 2016 to 2017). About the investigation overall: Using TCR repertoire profiling, the study followed T-cell immune reconstitution in a quantitative way in children after TCRalphabeta/CD19-depleted allogeneic hematopoietic cell transplantation.

This clonotype was counted ten times or more. Its antigen is unknown. No base-level quality is on record; no much larger clone is a single base apart. Receptor libraries were prepared by PCR. The reads were generated on an Illumina HiSeq 2500. Molecular barcoding was employed in the preparation of TCR libraries, with unique molecular identifiers being used to normalize TCRbeta repertoire quantification. TCRdb handled the public reads itself, with Q25 trimming in fastp and clone calling in MiXCR, and kept productive beta chains. Every distinct CDR3 protein forms one entry, paired with its most common genes and DNA. Counted in this sample were about 230,000 distinct CDR3 sequences; more than 7.5% of them appeared once. The ten largest make up 5.1% of the sample. The CDR3, from cysteine to phenylalanine, totals 16 residues. Only the CDR3 DNA is retained, 48 bases long and in frame from the first base. Germline trimming amounts to 2 bases on V and 6 bases on J, with 6 as the count of junction bases outside the gene matches. From a lookup of the germline V gene, CDR1 and CDR2 are SGDLS and YYNGEE.

The origin of this receptor is a human donor who donated a stem cell graft to a child with SCID. Source: PBMCs from the stem cell graft donor, taken from the stem cell graft. This chain joins TRBV9 to TRBJ2-1; TRBD2 aligns with 12 central bases. The nucleotide sequence reads TGTGCCAGCAGCGTTAGGCTAGCGGGGGGGCGCAATGAGCAGTTCTTC. It encodes CASSVRLAGGRNEQFF.